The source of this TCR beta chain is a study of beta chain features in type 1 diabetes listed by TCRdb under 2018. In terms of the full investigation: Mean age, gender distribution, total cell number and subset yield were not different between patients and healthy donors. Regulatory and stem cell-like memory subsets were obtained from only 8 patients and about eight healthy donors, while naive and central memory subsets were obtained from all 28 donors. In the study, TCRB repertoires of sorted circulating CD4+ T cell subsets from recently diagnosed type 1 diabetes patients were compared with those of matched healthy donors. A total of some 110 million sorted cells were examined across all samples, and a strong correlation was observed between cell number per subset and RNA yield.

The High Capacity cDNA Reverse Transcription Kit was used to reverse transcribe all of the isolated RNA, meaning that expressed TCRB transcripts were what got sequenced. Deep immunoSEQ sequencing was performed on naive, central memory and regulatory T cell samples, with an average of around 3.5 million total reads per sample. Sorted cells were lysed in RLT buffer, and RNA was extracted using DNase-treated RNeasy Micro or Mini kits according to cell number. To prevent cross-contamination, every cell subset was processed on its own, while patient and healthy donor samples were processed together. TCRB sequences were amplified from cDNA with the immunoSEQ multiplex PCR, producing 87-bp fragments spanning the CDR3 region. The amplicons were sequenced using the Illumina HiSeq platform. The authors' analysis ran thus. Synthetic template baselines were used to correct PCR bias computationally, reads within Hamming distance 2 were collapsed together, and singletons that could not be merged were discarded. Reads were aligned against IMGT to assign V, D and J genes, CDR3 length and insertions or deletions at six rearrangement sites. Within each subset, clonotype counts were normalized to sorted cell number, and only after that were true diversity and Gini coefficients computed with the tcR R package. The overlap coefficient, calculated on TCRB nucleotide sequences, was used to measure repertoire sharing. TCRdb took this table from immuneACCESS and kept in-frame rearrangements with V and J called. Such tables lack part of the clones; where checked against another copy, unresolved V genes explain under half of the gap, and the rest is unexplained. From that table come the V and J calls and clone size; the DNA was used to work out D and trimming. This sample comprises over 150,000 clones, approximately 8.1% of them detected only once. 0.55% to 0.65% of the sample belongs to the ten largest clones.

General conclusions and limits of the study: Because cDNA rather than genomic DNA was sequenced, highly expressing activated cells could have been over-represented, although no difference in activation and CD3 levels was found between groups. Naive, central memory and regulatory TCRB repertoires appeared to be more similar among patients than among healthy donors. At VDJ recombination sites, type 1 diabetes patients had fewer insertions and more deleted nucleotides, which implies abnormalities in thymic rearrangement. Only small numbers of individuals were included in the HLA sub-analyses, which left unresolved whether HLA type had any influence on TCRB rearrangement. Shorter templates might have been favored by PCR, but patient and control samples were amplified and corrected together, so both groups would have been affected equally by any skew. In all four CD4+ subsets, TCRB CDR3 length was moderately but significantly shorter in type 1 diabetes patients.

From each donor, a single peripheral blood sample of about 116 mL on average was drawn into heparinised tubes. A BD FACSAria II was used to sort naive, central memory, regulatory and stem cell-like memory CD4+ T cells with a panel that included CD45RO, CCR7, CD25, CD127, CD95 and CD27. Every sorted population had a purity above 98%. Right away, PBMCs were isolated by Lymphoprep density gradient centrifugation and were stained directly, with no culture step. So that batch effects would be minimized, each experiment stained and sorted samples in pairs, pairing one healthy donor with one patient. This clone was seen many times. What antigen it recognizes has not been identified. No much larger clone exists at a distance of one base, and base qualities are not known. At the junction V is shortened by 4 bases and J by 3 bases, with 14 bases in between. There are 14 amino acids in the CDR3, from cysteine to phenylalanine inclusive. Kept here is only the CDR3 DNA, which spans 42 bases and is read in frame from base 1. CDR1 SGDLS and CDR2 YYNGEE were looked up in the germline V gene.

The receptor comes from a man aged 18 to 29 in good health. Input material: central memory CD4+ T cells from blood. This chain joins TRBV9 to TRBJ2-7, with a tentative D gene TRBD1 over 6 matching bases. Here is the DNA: TGTGCCAGCAGCTCAAGCCTCAGGGGCTACGAGCAGTACTTC. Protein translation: CASSSSLRGYEQYF. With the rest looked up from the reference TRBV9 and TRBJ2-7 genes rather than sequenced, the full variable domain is DSGVTQTPKHLITATGQRVTLRCSPRSGDLSVYWYQQSLDQGLQFLIQYYNGEERAKGNILERFSAQQFPDLHSELNLSSLELGDSALYFCASSSSLRGYEQYFGPGTRLTVT.